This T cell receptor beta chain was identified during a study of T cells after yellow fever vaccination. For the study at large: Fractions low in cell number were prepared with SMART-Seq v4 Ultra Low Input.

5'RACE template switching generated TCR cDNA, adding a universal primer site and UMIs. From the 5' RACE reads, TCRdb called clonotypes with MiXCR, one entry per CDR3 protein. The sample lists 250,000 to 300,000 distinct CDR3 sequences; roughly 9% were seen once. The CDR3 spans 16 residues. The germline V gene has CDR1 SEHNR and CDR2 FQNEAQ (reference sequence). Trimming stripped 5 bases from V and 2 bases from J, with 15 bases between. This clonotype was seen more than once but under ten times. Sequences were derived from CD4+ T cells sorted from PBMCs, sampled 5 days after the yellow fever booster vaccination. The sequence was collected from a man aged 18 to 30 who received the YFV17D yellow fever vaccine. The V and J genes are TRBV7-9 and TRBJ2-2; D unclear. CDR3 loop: CASSTRGRTNTGELFF. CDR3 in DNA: TGTGCCAGCAGCACCAGAGGACGGACCAACACCGGGGAGCTGTTTTTT.